The 26 T cell receptor beta chains listed next were all sequenced from one sample in a study of T-cell reconstitution after alpha-beta-depleted transplantation in children. The authors prepared the TCRbeta library with unique molecular identifiers. TCRdb analysed the PCR reads with MiXCR anew, one entry per CDR3 protein. The sample records almost 250,000 distinct CDR3 sequences, about 26% being singletons. The sequencing here drew on PBMCs, taken before TCRalphabeta/CD19-depleted stem cell transplant. These receptors all come from a girl aged 2 to 10 with Fanconi anemia, due to receive a stem cell transplant.

CDR3 region: CSASGLSFYEQYF. In DNA, the CDR3 is TGCAGTGCTAGTGGACTCTCTTTTTACGAGCAGTACTTC. The chain is built from TRBV20-1 and TRBJ2-7, with TRBD2 as a possible D gene (5 bases). The germline gives CDR1 DFQATT, CDR2 SNEGSKA (reference sequence). V gave up 3 bases and J gave up 4 bases, with 13 bases separating them. The CDR3 loop spans 13 amino acids.

This chain uses TRBV9 with TRBJ2-1, with 11 bases identical to TRBD2. From germline, CDR1 is SGDLS and CDR2 YYNGEE. The CDR3 is made up of 18 amino acids. The ends lost 3 bases at V and 4 bases at J; junction bases unmatched: 12. The CDR3 nucleotides are TGTGCCAGCAGCGCGCACCTCCTAGCGGGGGGCGATTACAATGAGCAGTTCTTC. It encodes CASSAHLLAGGDYNEQFF. Full variable domain (rest looked up from reference TRBV9 and TRBJ2-1): DSGVTQTPKHLITATGQRVTLRCSPRSGDLSVYWYQQSLDQGLQFLIQYYNGEERAKGNILERFSAQQFPDLHSELNLSSLELGDSALYFCASSAHLLAGGDYNEQFFGPGTRLTVL.

The chain is built from TRBV2 and TRBJ2-5, with TRBD2 identical over 13 bases. The V and J ends lost 7 bases and 3 bases, in that order; junction bases with no gene match: 8. CDR3 length: 16 residues. In germline, CDR1 is SNHLY, CDR2 FYNNEI. CDR3 region: CASTTSGRSGEETQYF. CDR3 DNA sequence: TGTGCCAGCACGACTAGCGGGAGGTCTGGGGAAGAGACCCAGTACTTC.

This clonotype occurred a few times. The V and J genes are TRBV27 and TRBJ2-1; D unclear. The CDR3 loop spans 16 amino acids. Per the germline V gene, CDR1 is MNHEY and CDR2 is SMNVEV (reference sequence). V lost 5 bases and J 2 bases, leaving 16 bases between the germline ends. The CDR3: CASSPSATLPYNEQFF. CDR3 nucleotide sequence: TGTGCCAGCAGTCCTTCTGCTACTCTGCCCTACAATGAGCAGTTCTTC.

Only a few counts were recorded for this clonotype. The J gene is TRBJ2-3, the V gene TRBV7-9, with D uncertain. The germline V and J ends were trimmed by 0 bases and 4 bases, with 8 bases remaining between them. Germline-derived CDR1 and CDR2 are SEHNR and FQNEAQ (reference sequence). The CDR3 extends over 14 amino acids. CDR3 loop: CASSLASLADTQYF. DNA for the CDR3: TGTGCCAGCAGCTTAGCGTCACTTGCAGATACGCAGTATTTT.

The rearrangement uses TRBV7-9 and TRBJ2-5, with 8 bases matching TRBD1. CDR1 is SEHNR and CDR2 is FQNEAQ in the germline V gene (reference sequence). This CDR3 has 15 amino acids. J was trimmed by 4 bases and V by 1 base; bases with no gene match: 5. CDR3 nucleotide sequence: TGTGCCAGCAGCTTAGGAGGGACAGGACGAGAGACCCAGTACTTC. Residues: CASSLGGTGRETQYF.

Many counts were recorded for this clonotype. V gene TRBV15 combines with J gene TRBJ1-2, with a possible D match to TRBD1 (6 bases). V lost 1 base to trimming and J lost 5 bases, with 11 bases between them. The germline V gene has CDR1 LNHNV and CDR2 YYDKDF (reference sequence). The CDR3 sequence is 14 residues long. The CDR3 protein is CATSRANTGYGYTF. As DNA, the CDR3 is TGTGCCACCAGCAGAGCCAATACAGGGTATGGCTACACCTTC.

This clonotype was seen more than once but under ten times. The J gene is TRBJ2-3, the V gene TRBV29-1; D may be TRBD1 or TRBD2 (5 bases each). Trimming removed 3 bases at V and 1 base at J, with 8 bases between. The CDR3 totals 13 residues. Germline-derived CDR1 and CDR2 are SQVTM and ANQGSEA. Written as DNA, the CDR3 is TGCAGCGTTGATGTGGGGGGCACAGATACGCAGTATTTT. This codes for CSVDVGGTDTQYF.

The chain uses TRBV6-5 and TRBJ1-1; the D is unclear. The CDR3 has 14 amino acids. Germline lookup yields CDR1 MNHEY and CDR2 SVGAGI. V lost 5 bases to trimming and J lost 6 bases, with 16 bases between them. CDR3 nucleotide sequence: TGTGCCAGCAGTACCTCGGTTTTCTGGCCTGAAGCTTTCTTT. Translated: CASSTSVFWPEAFF.

This clonotype showed up just a few times. This rearrangement joins TRBV20-1 to TRBJ2-3, with D unresolved. The CDR3 is 12 amino acids. The germline CDR1 and CDR2 sequences are DFQATT and SNEGSKA (reference sequence). Trimming shortened V by 5 bases and J by 6 bases, and 12 bases separated the two germline ends. CDR3 nucleotides: TGCAGTGCTCAGAAGCCTCCTGATACGCAGTATTTT. Translated, it gives CSAQKPPDTQYF.

This clonotype was detected ten times or more. The CDR3 here is CSATIRVAGNTDTQYF. DNA for the CDR3: TGCAGTGCTACCATCCGGGTAGCGGGAAACACAGATACGCAGTATTTT. The chain couples TRBV20-1 to TRBJ2-3; 8 bases map to TRBD2. Germline-derived CDR1 and CDR2 are DFQATT and SNEGSKA (reference sequence). V shed 4 bases and J 2 bases; nucleotides not matched to a gene: 11. CDR3 length equals 16 residues.

The CDR3 spells CASRHIRGQGSYNEQFF. The CDR3 DNA is TGTGCCAGCAGACATATCAGGGGGCAAGGATCCTACAATGAGCAGTTCTTC. The chain has TRBV6-1 and TRBJ2-1, with 8 bases identical to TRBD1. V trimming: 6 bases; J trimming: 1 base; junction bases outside the gene matches: 11. The germline V gene encodes CDR1 MNHNS and CDR2 SASEGT. This CDR3 contains 17 residues.

The chain uses TRBV6-5 and TRBJ2-3; 9 nucleotides agree with TRBD2. The CDR3 contains 14 residues. Trimming removed 2 bases from V and 3 bases from J; junction bases left unmatched: 0. CDR1 is MNHEY, CDR2 SVGAGI, per germline. Here the CDR3 DNA reads TGTGCCAGCAGTTACCTAGCGGGGACAGATACGCAGTATTTT. Translated: CASSYLAGTDTQYF.

The chain recombines TRBV20-1 with TRBJ2-1, with 12 bases lining up with TRBD2. Germline V gives CDR1 DFQATT, CDR2 SNEGSKA (reference sequence). Unmatched junction bases numbered 5, after V lost 3 bases and J lost 8 bases. CDR3 size: 14 residues. The CDR3 coding sequence is TGCAGTGCTAGCGCTAGCGGGAGGGCCCATGAGCAGTTCTTC. Protein sequence: CSASASGRAHEQFF.

This clonotype was counted only a few times. V is TRBV27 and J is TRBJ2-7; 8 bases align to TRBD1. The CDR3 runs to 14 residues. In germline, CDR1 is MNHEY, CDR2 SMNVEV (reference sequence). The V and J ends lost 6 bases and 2 bases, in that order; junction bases with no gene match: 6. CDR3 in DNA: TGTGCCAGCAGACCGGGACAGGTGCCCTACGAGCAGTACTTC. Amino acid sequence: CASRPGQVPYEQYF.

This clonotype occurred many times. The chain joins TRBV10-3 to TRBJ2-1; TRBD2 aligns across 12 bases. V gave up 4 bases and J gave up 7 bases; unmatched junction bases: 5. The CDR3 covers 15 residues. Germline V lookup: CDR1 ENHRY, CDR2 SYGVKD. DNA for the CDR3: TGTGCCATCAGTGTGCAAGGACTAGCGGGAAATGAGCAGTTCTTC. Translated, it gives CAISVQGLAGNEQFF.

This clonotype has at least ten counts. V usage is TRBV29-1 and J usage is TRBJ1-1, with 7 bases fitting TRBD1. The germline gives CDR1 SQVTM, CDR2 ANQGSEA. The CDR3 loop spans 13 amino acids. V gave up 6 bases and J gave up 10 bases; unmatched junction bases: 14. The CDR3 nucleotides are TGCAGCGTCGCCCTTAAGACAGGGTCGGCAGCTTTCTTT. Its translation: CSVALKTGSAAFF.

At least ten counts were recorded for this clonotype. This rearrangement joins TRBV6-1 to TRBJ2-3; 8 bases align to TRBD2. The V segment lost 6 bases and the J segment 3 bases; nucleotides outside the gene matches: 11. The CDR3 is 16 amino acids. The germline gives CDR1 MNHNS, CDR2 SASEGT. CDR3 amino acids: CASSLRGLAGTDTQYF. The CDR3 nucleotides read TGTGCCAGCAGCCTCCGCGGGCTAGCGGGTACAGATACGCAGTATTTT.

The table lists this clonotype with a few counts. The chain carries TRBV25-1 and TRBJ2-7; 7 bases map to TRBD2. CDR1 MGHDK and CDR2 SYGVNS come from the germline V gene. Losses at the gene ends were 3 bases for V and 3 bases for J; bases not matched to a gene: 11. This CDR3 has 16 residues. CDR3: CASSDRVAGLIYEQYF. CDR3 nucleotides: TGTGCCAGCAGTGATCGAGTAGCGGGCCTAATCTACGAGCAGTACTTC.

There are a few counts of this clonotype. This chain uses TRBV7-3 with TRBJ2-1; 7 bases agree with TRBD2. This CDR3 comprises 14 residues. Germline-derived CDR1 and CDR2 are SGHTA and FQGTGA. J gave up 7 bases and V 1 base, and 4 bases lay outside the gene matches. The CDR3 loop is CASSLRGLPNEQFF. CDR3 bases: TGTGCCAGCAGCTTAAGGGGACTACCTAATGAGCAGTTCTTC. The full variable domain, with the rest looked up from reference TRBV7-3 and TRBJ2-1, is GAGVSQTPSNKVTEKGKYVELRCDPISGHTALYWYRQSLGQGPEFLIYFQGTGAADDSGLPNDRFFAVRPEGSVSTLKIQRTERGDSAVYLCASSLRGLPNEQFFGPGTRLTVL.

This chain links TRBV28 with TRBJ1-2; TRBD1 is a possible D gene (6 bases). This CDR3 contains 13 residues. Germline V gene data show CDR1 as MDHEN and CDR2 as SYDVKM. V lost 7 bases to trimming and J lost 4 bases, with 13 bases between them. The CDR3 sequence is CASNHATGYGYTF. CDR3 sequence (DNA): TGTGCCAGCAACCACGCGACAGGCTATGGCTACACCTTC.

The chain combines TRBV12-3 or TRBV12-4 with TRBJ1-3; no firm D call. This CDR3 contains 14 residues. V gave up 6 bases and J gave up 0 bases, with 9 bases separating them. The CDR3 loop reads CASRPENSGNTIYF. CDR3 bases: TGTGCCAGCAGGCCCGAGAACTCTGGAAACACCATATATTTT.

In this sample, this clonotype turned up many times. The chain joins TRBV6-5 to TRBJ2-7, with 8 bases that match TRBD1. Trimming cost V 5 bases and J 0 bases; bases outside gene matches: 6. The CDR3 length is 15 residues. Per germline, CDR1 MNHEY and CDR2 SVGAGI. CDR3 residues: CASSRQGQSSYEQYF. The CDR3 nucleotides read TGTGCCAGCAGTAGACAGGGGCAGAGCTCCTACGAGCAGTACTTC.

This clonotype was counted between two and nine times. The chain is built from TRBV29-1 and TRBJ2-7, with D possibly matching TRBD1 (5 bases). The CDR3 extends over 14 amino acids. V lost 6 bases to trimming and J lost 1 base, with 16 bases between them. Looked up from germline, CDR1 is SQVTM and CDR2 is ANQGSEA. The DNA for the CDR3 is TGCAGCGTCGTCCCCAGGGTCAGGTCCTACGAGCAGTACTTC. It codes for CSVVPRVRSYEQYF.

This clonotype was recorded once. This sequence joins TRBV20-1 and TRBJ2-5; 9 nucleotides agree with TRBD2. The CDR3 contains 13 residues. Germline loops: CDR1 DFQATT, CDR2 SNEGSKA (reference sequence). V trimming: 5 bases; J trimming: 4 bases; junction bases outside the gene matches: 5. CDR3 DNA: TGCAGTGCTGTCTCGCGGGGGGGAGAGACCCAGTACTTC. This codes for CSAVSRGGETQYF.

This clonotype was seen a few times. The chain recombines TRBV11-2 with TRBJ1-5; TRBD1 is a possible D gene (6 bases). This CDR3 is built from 13 residues. The ends were cut back, 1 base at V and 11 bases at J, with 12 bases in the middle. In germline, CDR1 is SGHAT, CDR2 FQNNGV. For the CDR3, the DNA is TGTGCCAGCAGCTTAGGCCAGGGGAGAACCCAGCATTTT. Translating gives CASSLGQGRTQHF.